The rows below give T cell receptor beta chains drawn from one sample of a study of relationships among human T cell subsets. MiXCR, run by TCRdb on the multiplex PCR reads, gives a single entry per CDR3 protein. This table holds under 6,500 distinct CDR3 sequences, around two thirds found once. Material: CD8+ T cells sorted from blood. These TCRs come from a middle-aged man in good health. CDR3s include the opening cysteine and the closing phenylalanine or tryptophan. Each record gives: D gene, clone size, CDR3 length, V gene, J gene, CDR3 protein, CDR3 DNA. The D gene is left open where the match is weak. Size is omitted from some rows. Given values are once, few, many or a class for expanded clones.

D: TRBD1; size: NA; length: 15; V: TRBV27; J: TRBJ1-2; CDR3: CASSVTGELAYGYTF; DNA: TGTGCCAGCAGCGTCACAGGGGAGCTAGCCTATGGCTACACCTTC
D: TRBD1; size: few; length: 16; V: TRBV20-1; J: TRBJ1-5; CDR3: CSAELGTGLSNQPQHF; DNA: TGCAGTGCTGAATTGGGGACAGGCCTTAGCAATCAGCCCCAGCATTTT
D: TRBD1; size: large; length: 15; V: TRBV27; J: TRBJ1-1; CDR3: CASEDRGAMNTEAFF; DNA: TGTGCCAGCGAGGACAGGGGCGCCATGAACACTGAAGCTTTCTTT
D: TRBD2; size: NA; length: 14; V: TRBV11-2; J: TRBJ2-3; CDR3: CASSPWGGTDTQYF; DNA: TGTGCCAGCAGCCCCTGGGGGGGGACAGATACGCAGTATTTT
D: NA; size: once; length: 14; V: TRBV7-9; J: TRBJ1-1; CDR3: CASSLPGGNTEAFF; DNA: TGTGCCAGCAGCCTTCCCGGGGGTAACACTGAAGCTTTCTTT
D: TRBD2; size: NA; length: 15; V: TRBV27; J: TRBJ2-5; CDR3: CASSLLAGVQETQYF; DNA: TGTGCCAGCAGCCTACTAGCGGGGGTCCAAGAGACCCAGTACTTC
D: NA; size: NA; length: 13; V: TRBV7-9; J: TRBJ2-2; CDR3: CASNPSTGEELFF; DNA: TGTGCCAGCAACCCGAGTACGGGGGAGGAGCTGTTTTTT
D: NA; size: few; length: 13; V: TRBV11-2; J: TRBJ2-3; CDR3: CASSPPIGTPQYF; DNA: TGTGCCAGCAGCCCCCCTATCGGGACACCGCAGTATTTT
D: TRBD2; size: NA; length: 17; V: TRBV27; J: TRBJ2-5; CDR3: CASSLFPLAGGQETQYF; DNA: TGTGCCAGCAGTTTATTCCCGCTAGCGGGGGGCCAAGAGACCCAGTACTTC
D: NA; size: few; length: 15; V: TRBV11-2; J: TRBJ1-3; CDR3: CASSPDTSSGNTIYF; DNA: TGTGCCAGCAGCCCCGACACAAGCTCTGGAAACACCATATATTTT
D: NA; size: few; length: 14; V: TRBV2; J: TRBJ1-1; CDR3: CASATTGMNTEAFF; DNA: TGTGCCAGCGCCACGACAGGTATGAACACTGAAGCTTTCTTT
D: NA; size: NA; length: 13; V: TRBV29-1; J: TRBJ2-1; CDR3: CSVEDGPYNEQFF; DNA: TGCAGCGTTGAAGATGGCCCCTACAATGAGCAGTTCTTC
D: TRBD2; size: large; length: 13; V: TRBV19; J: TRBJ2-1; CDR3: CASSAGTSGSVFF; DNA: TGTGCCAGTAGTGCCGGGACTAGCGGGAGTGTGTTCTTC
D: TRBD1; size: few; length: 12; V: TRBV29-1; J: TRBJ2-7; CDR3: CSAGQGTYEQYF; DNA: TGCAGCGCGGGACAGGGAACCTACGAGCAGTACTTC
D: NA; size: NA; length: 14; V: TRBV29-1; J: TRBJ2-1; CDR3: CSVDGAEFYNEQFF; DNA: TGCAGCGTTGACGGAGCGGAATTTTACAATGAGCAGTTCTTC
D: TRBD1; size: NA; length: 15; V: TRBV20-1; J: TRBJ2-5; CDR3: CSVLGQGALRWTQYF; DNA: TGCAGTGTTTTGGGACAGGGGGCCCTTAGGTGGACCCAGTACTTC
D: NA; size: few; length: 13; V: TRBV14; J: TRBJ1-1; CDR3: CASSPGFYTEAFF; DNA: TGTGCCAGCAGTCCAGGATTTTACACTGAAGCTTTCTTT
D: NA; size: once; length: 17; V: TRBV14; J: TRBJ2-1; CDR3: CASSHFTGGRTYNEQFF; DNA: TGTGCCAGCAGCCACTTTACCGGGGGTCGGACGTACAATGAGCAGTTCTTC
D: NA; size: NA; length: 12; V: TRBV13; J: TRBJ2-2; CDR3: CASIGEAGELFF; DNA: TGTGCCAGCATAGGGGAGGCCGGGGAGCTGTTTTTT
D: TRBD2; size: NA; length: 14; V: TRBV4-1; J: TRBJ2-1; CDR3: CASSQGERGNEQFF; DNA: TGCGCCAGCAGCCAAGGCGAGCGGGGGAATGAGCAGTTCTTC
D: NA; size: NA; length: 12; V: TRBV29-1; J: TRBJ2-2; CDR3: CSVEPDDGELFF; DNA: TGCAGCGTTGAACCGGACGACGGGGAGCTGTTTTTT
D: NA; size: few; length: 17; V: TRBV5-4; J: TRBJ1-3; CDR3: CASRLPYTRHSGNTIYF; DNA: TGCGCCAGCAGACTTCCTTACACCCGCCACTCTGGAAACACCATATATTTT
D: TRBD1; size: few; length: 14; V: TRBV7-9; J: TRBJ1-2; CDR3: CASSIGQGLNGYTF; DNA: TGTGCCAGCAGCATTGGACAGGGGTTAAATGGCTACACCTTC
D: NA; size: NA; length: 18; V: TRBV11-2; J: TRBJ2-1; CDR3: CASSLPPTPSHNYNEQFF; DNA: TGTGCCAGCAGCTTACCCCCCACCCCCAGTCACAACTACAATGAGCAGTTCTTC
D: NA; size: NA; length: 14; V: TRBV7-9; J: TRBJ2-7; CDR3: CASSFAGAPGEQYF; DNA: TGTGCCAGCAGCTTCGCAGGGGCGCCGGGTGAGCAGTACTTC
D: TRBD2; size: NA; length: 15; V: TRBV20-1; J: TRBJ2-7; CDR3: CSARRRSGRAHEQYF; DNA: TGCAGTGCTAGAAGGAGGAGCGGGAGGGCCCACGAGCAGTACTTC
D: TRBD2; size: NA; length: 19; V: TRBV2; J: TRBJ2-1; CDR3: CASSAQPRLAGVPYNEQFF; DNA: TGTGCCAGCAGTGCCCAACCCCGACTAGCGGGAGTGCCCTACAATGAGCAGTTCTTC
D: NA; size: NA; length: 13; V: TRBV11-3; J: TRBJ2-5; CDR3: CASSSFWGETQYF; DNA: TGTGCCAGCAGCTCCTTCTGGGGAGAGACCCAGTACTTC